The next 24 T cell receptor beta chains were all read from a single sample in a study of quantifying T cell responses using KT2 cells. Study details: cDNA was made from DNase-treated RNA using alpha and beta constant primers.

An oligo carrying a UMI was ligated to the cDNA 3' end. An equimolar mix of RC1.1 and RC1.2 primed the beta chain across TRBC1 and TRBC2. In TCRdb, the UMI-ligation and nested PCR reads were re-called with MiXCR into one record per CDR3 protein. The top ten clones hold less than 45% of a sample with 39,000 or so distinct CDR3 sequences, about a sixth of them seen once. The sequencing sample was made of PBMCs spiked with cells of the T cell clone KT2. Source of these receptors: a human donor.

This clonotype was counted many times. The chain combines TRBV5-5 with TRBJ2-1; 9 bases line up with TRBD2. CDR1 is SGHKS and CDR2 is YYEKEE in the germline V gene (reference sequence). After removal of 2 bases from V and 0 bases from J, the junction contained 0 bases not matched to a gene. The CDR3 contains 15 residues. CDR3 sequence (DNA): TGTGCCAGCAGCTTTAGCGGGAGCTCCTACAATGAGCAGTTCTTC. The encoded protein is CASSFSGSSYNEQFF.

The rearrangement joins TRBV7-6 to TRBJ2-7; TRBD2 matches 15 bases. The CDR3 runs 16 residues. From germline, CDR1 is SGHVS and CDR2 FNYEAQ. V lost 5 bases and J lost 5; bases outside the gene matches: 7. The CDR3 loop is CASSRTSGGAVDEQYF. CDR3 DNA: TGTGCCAGCAGCCGGACTAGCGGGGGGGCCGTGGACGAGCAGTACTTC.

This clonotype was counted between two and nine times. The chain combines TRBV3-1 with TRBJ2-7, with 10 nucleotides matching TRBD1. The V and J ends lost 2 bases and 4 bases, in that order; junction bases with no gene match: 5. CDR1 and CDR2 from the germline V gene are LGHDT and YNNKEL (reference sequence). The CDR3 totals 15 residues. In DNA, the CDR3 is TGTGCCAGCAGCCAAACCGGGACAGGGGCTTACGAGCAGTACTTC. Protein sequence: CASSQTGTGAYEQYF.

In this sample, this clonotype turned up a few times. V gene TRBV6-6 combines with J gene TRBJ1-1, with D possibly being TRBD1 (6 bases). Germline-derived CDR1 and CDR2 are MNHNY and SVGAGI (reference sequence). CDR3 size: 16 residues. Trimming removed 4 bases from V and 6 bases from J, with 21 bases in between. CDR3 protein: CASSLGRFGGQSEAFF. Here the CDR3 DNA reads TGTGCCAGCAGTTTAGGGCGCTTTGGGGGGCAATCTGAAGCTTTCTTT.

This clonotype was observed many times. The V and J genes are TRBV29-1 and TRBJ1-1; possibly TRBD1 for D (5 bases). The germline gives CDR1 SQVTM, CDR2 ANQGSEA. The CDR3 spans 12 residues. Trimming pared 7 bases from V and 10 bases from J, leaving 19 bases between. CDR3 in DNA: TGCAGCGCCGCATCCGCTCTGGGGGGAGCTTTCTTT. It is translated as CSAASALGGAFF.

Of note for this clonotype: An end of the junction differs from the germline gene, which may be a read error. CDR3: CASSLVAGGPNEQFF. For the CDR3, the DNA is TGTGCTAGCAGCTTAGTAGCGGGAGGCCCCAATGAGCAGTTCTTC. V and J are TRBV7-7 and TRBJ2-1; 10 nucleotides match TRBD2. Germline CDR1 is SSHAT and CDR2 is FNYEAQ (reference sequence). The CDR3 sequence is 15 residues long.

This clonotype has a handful of counts. V usage is TRBV12-3 or TRBV12-4 and J usage is TRBJ2-1; D ambiguous. This CDR3 contains 14 residues. Trimming took 5 bases from V and 9 from J, leaving 17 bases between them. The CDR3 region has the DNA TGTGCCAGCAGTCCGACTGGCACTGCCGGTGAGCAGTTCTTC. It specifies CASSPTGTAGEQFF.

This clonotype was detected only a few times. The chain links TRBV7-2 to TRBJ2-5; D ambiguous. From germline, CDR1 is SGHTA and CDR2 FQGNSA. Between the trimmed V and J ends, which lost 3 bases and 2 bases, there was a span of 7 bases. This CDR3 spans 13 amino acids. This CDR3 is CASSFGTQETQYF. The CDR3 coding sequence is TGTGCCAGCAGCTTTGGCACGCAAGAGACCCAGTACTTC.

At least ten counts were recorded for this clonotype. This chain joins TRBV4-3 and TRBJ2-3; 12 bases agree with TRBD1. This CDR3 has 15 residues. Germline V gives CDR1 LGHNA, CDR2 YSLEER. The ends lost 9 bases at V and 4 bases at J; junction bases unmatched: 8. The DNA of the CDR3 is TGCGCCAGTTCTTCCGGGACAGGGGGCCCAGATACGCAGTATTTT. Translation gives CASSSGTGGPDTQYF.

This chain joins TRBV5-1 and TRBJ2-1; 7 bases fit TRBD1. CDR1 SGHRS and CDR2 YFSETQ come from the germline V gene. V lost 1 base, J lost 6 bases, and 7 bases stayed unmatched. The CDR3 sequence is 15 residues long. CDR3 bases: TGCGCCAGCAGCTTGTCCGGGACAGCACTCAATGAGCAGTTCTTC. It specifies CASSLSGTALNEQFF. Together with reference TRBV5-1 and TRBJ2-1, the CDR3 gives the full variable domain: KAGVTQTPRYLIKTRGQQVTLSCSPISGHRSVSWYQQTPGQGLQFLFEYFSETQRNKGNFPGRFSGRQFSNSRSEMNVSTLELGDSALYLCASSLSGTALNEQFFGPGTRLTVL.

This clonotype occurred a few times. The chain is built from TRBV6-2 or TRBV6-3 and TRBJ2-2; weak D call: TRBD2 (5 bases). V was pared by 7 bases and J by 4 bases, with 10 bases between. CDR1 and CDR2 (germline): MNHEY, SVGEGT. The CDR3 totals 13 residues. CDR3 region: CASKIGVTGELFF. CDR3 bases: TGTGCCAGCAAAATCGGGGTCACCGGGGAGCTGTTTTTT.

This clonotype was seen a few times. CDR3 residues: CASSEQDVGSNQPQHF. Here the CDR3 DNA reads TGTGCCAGCAGTGAACAAGACGTGGGGAGCAATCAGCCCCAGCATTTT. This chain joins TRBV6-1 and TRBJ1-5; D not resolved. This CDR3 has 16 residues. V lost 2 bases and J 1 base, leaving 12 bases between the germline ends. Germline values: CDR1 MNHNS, CDR2 SASEGT.

The chain has TRBV19 and TRBJ2-1; D assignment may be TRBD1 or TRBD2 (5 bases each). This CDR3 is 15 amino acids long. Per the germline V gene, CDR1 is LNHDA and CDR2 is SQIVND (reference sequence). Trimming took 3 bases from V and 1 from J, leaving 10 bases between them. The chain's CDR3 is CASSIKGESYNEQFF. The CDR3 nucleotides read TGTGCCAGTAGTATTAAAGGGGAGTCCTACAATGAGCAGTTCTTC.

J is TRBJ1-2 and V is TRBV7-9; tentatively, D is TRBD1 (6 bases). The CDR3 sequence is 12 residues long. V gave up 5 bases and J gave up 6 bases, with 10 bases separating them. Germline CDR1 reads SEHNR; CDR2 reads FQNEAQ (reference sequence). CDR3: CASSRHRDGYTF. CDR3 bases: TGTGCCAGCAGCCGCCACAGGGATGGCTACACCTTC.

V and J are TRBV4-1 and TRBJ2-1; 9 nucleotides match TRBD1. Germline assignment: CDR1 MGHRA and CDR2 YSYEKL. Trimming removed 3 bases from V and 0 bases from J; junction bases left unmatched: 6. The CDR3 consists of 17 residues. CDR3: CASSHPGTGSSYNEQFF. The DNA of the CDR3 is TGCGCCAGCAGCCACCCAGGGACAGGGAGCTCCTACAATGAGCAGTTCTTC.

This clonotype showed up just a few times. V is TRBV20-1 and J is TRBJ1-4; D is possibly TRBD1 (5 bases). The length of the CDR3 is 12 residues. Trimming removed 2 bases from V and 5 bases from J, with 6 bases in between. Germline CDR1 DFQATT, CDR2 SNEGSKA (reference sequence). In nucleotides, the CDR3 is TGCAGTGCTAGACAGGGAAATGAAAAACTGTTTTTT. Its protein product is CSARQGNEKLFF.

The genes are TRBV2 and TRBJ2-3, with TRBD2 matching 11 bases. The length of the CDR3 is 13 residues. Trimming at V came to 6 bases and at J to 7 bases, leaving 3 bases not matched to a gene. Germline assignment: CDR1 SNHLY and CDR2 FYNNEI. CDR3: CASRGTSGNTQYF. The CDR3 DNA is TGTGCCAGCAGGGGGACTAGCGGTAATACGCAGTATTTT.

This clonotype was seen only a few times. J is TRBJ2-5 and V is TRBV18; D gene uncertain. The CDR3 contains 11 residues. Trimming left V 2 bases short and J 4 bases short, with 2 bases between. The germline V gene has CDR1 KGHSH and CDR2 LQKENI. The CDR3 coding sequence is TGTGCCAGCTCACCAGGAGAGACCCAGTACTTC. Translating it yields CASSPGETQYF.

This clonotype came up many times. The rearrangement joins TRBV3-1 to TRBJ2-1; 9 bases agree with TRBD2. The CDR3 runs 14 residues. With V trimmed by 5 bases and J by 8 bases, 7 bases remained unmatched. The germline V gene encodes CDR1 LGHDT and CDR2 YNNKEL (reference sequence). CDR3 DNA sequence: TGTGCCAGCAGCTTAGCGGGAGTCGGGGATGAGCAGTTCTTC. Translating it yields CASSLAGVGDEQFF.

This clonotype has more than one count but fewer than ten. V is TRBV3-1 and J is TRBJ2-5; 7 bases match TRBD1. The germline gives CDR1 LGHDT, CDR2 YNNKEL (reference sequence). Trimming at V came to 4 bases and at J to 1 base, leaving 3 bases not matched to a gene. This CDR3 is built from 14 residues. CDR3 loop: CASSRKGAQETQYF. Here the CDR3 DNA reads TGTGCCAGCAGCCGAAAGGGGGCCCAAGAGACCCAGTACTTC.

The chain combines TRBV7-8 with TRBJ2-5; D gene ambiguous. Per the germline V gene, CDR1 is SGHVS and CDR2 is FQNEAQ. V lost 5 bases to trimming and J lost 9 bases, with 22 bases between them. CDR3 size: 15 residues. In DNA, the CDR3 is TGTGCCAGCAGCCCAGCCGGGCCCGGCGGATTCGCCCAGTACTTC. It specifies CASSPAGPGGFAQYF.

This clonotype came up many times. The chain carries TRBV5-1 and TRBJ2-7; a weak D match, TRBD1 (7 bases). Germline V CDR1 and CDR2: SGHRS, YFSETQ. CDR3 length: 17 residues. V lost 4 bases to trimming and J lost 0 bases, with 20 bases between them. The CDR3 region has the DNA TGCGCCAGCAGCCCCGGGGGTTGGACAGGCGGCTCCTACGAGCAGTACTTC. It specifies CASSPGGWTGGSYEQYF.

This chain uses TRBV20-1 with TRBJ2-7; TRBD2 aligns across 9 bases. The CDR3 consists of 17 residues. From germline, CDR1 is DFQATT and CDR2 SNEGSKA (reference sequence). After removal of 0 bases from V and 0 bases from J, the junction contained 9 bases not matched to a gene. CDR3 amino acids: CSARDDRYSGSSYEQYF. Here the CDR3 DNA reads TGCAGTGCTAGAGATGATCGGTATAGCGGGAGCTCCTACGAGCAGTACTTC.

The chain links TRBV2 to TRBJ1-2; the D is unclear. This CDR3 is 16 amino acids long. The germline V gene has CDR1 SNHLY and CDR2 FYNNEI. Trimming removed 5 bases at V and 4 bases at J, with 20 bases between. CDR3 loop: CASSPLGLAGSYGYTF. CDR3 coding DNA: TGTGCCAGCAGTCCTTTAGGGCTGGCCGGGTCCTATGGCTACACCTTC.